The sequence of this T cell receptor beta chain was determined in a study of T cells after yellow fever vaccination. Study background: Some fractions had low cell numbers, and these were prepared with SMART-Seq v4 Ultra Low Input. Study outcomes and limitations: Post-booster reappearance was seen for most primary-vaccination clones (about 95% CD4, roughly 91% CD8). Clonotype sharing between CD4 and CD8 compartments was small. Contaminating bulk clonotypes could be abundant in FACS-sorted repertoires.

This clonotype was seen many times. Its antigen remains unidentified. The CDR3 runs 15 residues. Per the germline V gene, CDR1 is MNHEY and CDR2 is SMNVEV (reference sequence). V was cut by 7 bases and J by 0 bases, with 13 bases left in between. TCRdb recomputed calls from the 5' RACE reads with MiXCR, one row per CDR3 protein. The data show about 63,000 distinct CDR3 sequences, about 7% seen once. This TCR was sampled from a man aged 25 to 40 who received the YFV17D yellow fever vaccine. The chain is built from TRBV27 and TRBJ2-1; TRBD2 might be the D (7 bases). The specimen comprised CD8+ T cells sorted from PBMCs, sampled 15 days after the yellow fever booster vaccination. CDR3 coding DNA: TGTGCCAGCAAAGGGGGGGACTACTCCTACAATGAGCAGTTCTTC. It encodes CASKGGDYSYNEQFF.